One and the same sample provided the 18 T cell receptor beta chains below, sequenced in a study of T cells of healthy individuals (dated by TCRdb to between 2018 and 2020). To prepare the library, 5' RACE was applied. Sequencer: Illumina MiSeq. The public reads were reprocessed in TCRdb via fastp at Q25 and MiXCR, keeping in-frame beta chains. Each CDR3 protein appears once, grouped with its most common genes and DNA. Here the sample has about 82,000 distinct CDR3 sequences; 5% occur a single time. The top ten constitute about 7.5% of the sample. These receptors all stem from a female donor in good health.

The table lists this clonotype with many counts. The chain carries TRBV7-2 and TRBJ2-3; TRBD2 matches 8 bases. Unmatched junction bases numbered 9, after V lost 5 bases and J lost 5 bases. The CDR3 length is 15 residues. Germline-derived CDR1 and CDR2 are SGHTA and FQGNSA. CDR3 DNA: TGTGCCAGCAGCCCCGCGGCGGGAGGAGGAGATACGCAGTATTTT. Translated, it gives CASSPAAGGGDTQYF.

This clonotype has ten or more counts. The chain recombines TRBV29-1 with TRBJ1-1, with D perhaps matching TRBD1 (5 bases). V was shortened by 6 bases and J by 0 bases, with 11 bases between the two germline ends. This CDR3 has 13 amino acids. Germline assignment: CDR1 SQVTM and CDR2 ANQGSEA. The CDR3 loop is CSVGRGLNTEAFF. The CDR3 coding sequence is TGCAGCGTCGGCCGGGGCCTGAACACTGAAGCTTTCTTT.

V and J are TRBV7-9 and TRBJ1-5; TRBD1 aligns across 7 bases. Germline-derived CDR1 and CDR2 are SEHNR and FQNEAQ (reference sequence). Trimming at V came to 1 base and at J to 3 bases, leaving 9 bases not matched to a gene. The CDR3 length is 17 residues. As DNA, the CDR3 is TGTGCCAGCAGCTTAGGTAAACACAGGGGTCTCAATCAGCCCCAGCATTTT. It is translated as CASSLGKHRGLNQPQHF.

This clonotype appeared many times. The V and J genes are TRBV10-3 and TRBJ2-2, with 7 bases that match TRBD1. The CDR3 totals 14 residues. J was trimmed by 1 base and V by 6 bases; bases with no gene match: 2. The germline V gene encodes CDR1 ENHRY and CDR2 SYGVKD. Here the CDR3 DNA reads TGTGCCATCAGCGACAGGGTGAACACCGGGGAGCTGTTTTTT. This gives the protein CAISDRVNTGELFF.

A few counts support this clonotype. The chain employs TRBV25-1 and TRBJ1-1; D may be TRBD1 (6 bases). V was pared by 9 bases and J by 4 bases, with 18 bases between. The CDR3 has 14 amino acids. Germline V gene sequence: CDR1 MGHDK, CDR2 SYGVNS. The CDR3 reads CASTIGGAPTEAFF. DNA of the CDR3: TGTGCCAGTACGATAGGGGGGGCGCCCACTGAAGCTTTCTTT.

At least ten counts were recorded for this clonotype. CDR3 nucleotides: TGTGCCACCAGTGATGGAACGGGAGGGCCCAATGAGCAGTTCTTC. Its protein product is CATSDGTGGPNEQFF. The chain has TRBV24-1 and TRBJ2-1; 8 bases line up with TRBD2. V was pared by 3 bases and J by 6 bases, with 6 bases of the junction left unmatched. Germline loops: CDR1 KGHDR, CDR2 SFDVKD. The CDR3 consists of 15 residues.

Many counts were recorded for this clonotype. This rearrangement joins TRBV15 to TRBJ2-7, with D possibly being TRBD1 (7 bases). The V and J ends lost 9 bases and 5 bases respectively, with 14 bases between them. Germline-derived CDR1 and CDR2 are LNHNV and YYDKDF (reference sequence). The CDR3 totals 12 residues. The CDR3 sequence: CATRGPGDEQYF. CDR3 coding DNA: TGTGCCACAAGGGGGCCGGGGGACGAGCAGTACTTC.

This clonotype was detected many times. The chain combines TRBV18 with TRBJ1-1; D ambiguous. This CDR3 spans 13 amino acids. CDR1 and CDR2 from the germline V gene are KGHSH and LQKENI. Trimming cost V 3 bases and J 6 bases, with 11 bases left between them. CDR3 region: CASSPPVAAEAFF. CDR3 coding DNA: TGTGCCAGCTCACCCCCCGTTGCAGCTGAAGCTTTCTTT. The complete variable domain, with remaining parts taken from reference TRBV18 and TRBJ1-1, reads NAGVMQNPRHLVRRRGQEARLRCSPMKGHSHVYWYRQLPEEGLKFMVYLQKENIIDESGMPKERFSAEFPKEGPSILRIQQVVRGDSAAYFCASSPPVAAEAFFGQGTRLTVV.

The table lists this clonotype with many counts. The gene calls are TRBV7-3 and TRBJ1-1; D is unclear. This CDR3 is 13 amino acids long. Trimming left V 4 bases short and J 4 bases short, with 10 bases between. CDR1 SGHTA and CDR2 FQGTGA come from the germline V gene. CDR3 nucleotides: TGTGCCAGCAGCTACTCCCAGAGCACTGAAGCTTTCTTT. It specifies CASSYSQSTEAFF. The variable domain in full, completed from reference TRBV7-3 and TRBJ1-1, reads GAGVSQTPSNKVTEKGKYVELRCDPISGHTALYWYRQSLGQGPEFLIYFQGTGAADDSGLPNDRFFAVRPEGSVSTLKIQRTERGDSAVYLCASSYSQSTEAFFGQGTRLTVV.

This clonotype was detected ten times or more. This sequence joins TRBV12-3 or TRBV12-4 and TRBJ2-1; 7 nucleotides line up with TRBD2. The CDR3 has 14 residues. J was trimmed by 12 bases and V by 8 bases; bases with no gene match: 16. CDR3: CASAGDYPNYRQFF. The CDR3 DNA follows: TGTGCCAGCGCGGGGGACTATCCCAATTACCGGCAGTTCTTC.

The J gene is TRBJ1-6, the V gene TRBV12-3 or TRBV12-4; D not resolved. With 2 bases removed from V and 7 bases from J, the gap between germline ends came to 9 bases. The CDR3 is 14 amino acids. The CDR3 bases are TGTGCCAGCAGTTTAAGGGCGGTGAATTCACCCCTCCACTTT. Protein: CASSLRAVNSPLHF.

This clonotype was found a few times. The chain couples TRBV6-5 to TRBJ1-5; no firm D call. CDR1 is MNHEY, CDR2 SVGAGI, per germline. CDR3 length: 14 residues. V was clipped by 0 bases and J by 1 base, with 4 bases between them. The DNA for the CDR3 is TGTGCCAGCAGTTACTCCATGAGCAATCAGCCCCAGCATTTT. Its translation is CASSYSMSNQPQHF.

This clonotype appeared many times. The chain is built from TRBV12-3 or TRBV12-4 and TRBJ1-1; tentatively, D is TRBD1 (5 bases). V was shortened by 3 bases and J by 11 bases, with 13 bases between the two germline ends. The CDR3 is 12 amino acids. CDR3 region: CASSFGIRQAFF. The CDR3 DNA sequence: TGTGCCAGCAGTTTTGGGATACGACAGGCTTTCTTT.

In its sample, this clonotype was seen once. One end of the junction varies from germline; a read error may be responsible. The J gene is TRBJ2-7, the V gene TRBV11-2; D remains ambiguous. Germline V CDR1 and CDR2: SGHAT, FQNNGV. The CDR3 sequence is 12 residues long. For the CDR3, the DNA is TGTGTCAGCAGCCCCGCAAGATACGAGCAGTACTTC. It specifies CVSSPARYEQYF.

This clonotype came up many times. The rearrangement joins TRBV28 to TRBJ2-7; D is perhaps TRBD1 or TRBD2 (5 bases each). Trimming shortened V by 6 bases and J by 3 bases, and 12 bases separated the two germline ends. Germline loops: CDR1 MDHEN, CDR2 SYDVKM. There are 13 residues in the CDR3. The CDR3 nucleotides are TGTGCCAGCAGACCGGGACCCCGCTACGAGCAGTACTTC. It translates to CASRPGPRYEQYF.

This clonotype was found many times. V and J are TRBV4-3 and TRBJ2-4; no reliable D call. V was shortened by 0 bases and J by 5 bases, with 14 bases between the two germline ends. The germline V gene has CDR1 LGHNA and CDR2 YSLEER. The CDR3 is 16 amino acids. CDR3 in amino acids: CASSQDMPRAQNIQYF. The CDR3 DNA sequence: TGCGCCAGCAGCCAAGATATGCCACGGGCACAAAACATTCAGTACTTC.

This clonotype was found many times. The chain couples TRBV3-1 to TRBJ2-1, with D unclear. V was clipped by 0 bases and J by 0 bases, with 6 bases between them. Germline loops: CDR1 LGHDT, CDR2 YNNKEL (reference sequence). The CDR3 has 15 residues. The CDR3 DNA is TGTGCCAGCAGCCAAGATTCTAGCTCCTACAATGAGCAGTTCTTC. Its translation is CASSQDSSSYNEQFF.

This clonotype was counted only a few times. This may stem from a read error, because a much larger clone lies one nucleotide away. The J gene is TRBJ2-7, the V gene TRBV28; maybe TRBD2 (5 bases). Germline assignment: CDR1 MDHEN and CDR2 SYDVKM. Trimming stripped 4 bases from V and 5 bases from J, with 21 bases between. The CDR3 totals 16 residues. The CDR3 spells CASSSSMEGGRDEQYF. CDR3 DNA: TGTGCCAGCAGTTCATCAATGGAAGGAGGTAGAGACGAGCAGTACTTC.